The 31 T cell receptor beta chains given below trace back to one sample, sequenced in a study of blood T cell repertoires in COVID-19. Generated by immunoSEQ multiplex PCR, the TCRdb table keeps only in-frame clones and is missing some. The repertoire holds about 170,000 clones, with approximately 84% as singletons. Sequencing used PBMCs or T cells enriched from blood (not recorded which). Every receptor here comes from a human donor with acute COVID-19. The donor label of this sample is uncertain.

The J gene is TRBJ2-5, the V gene TRBV5-1; D call uncertain. The germline V gene has CDR1 SGHRS and CDR2 YFSETQ. With 3 bases removed from V and 5 bases from J, the gap between germline ends came to 17 bases. The CDR3 spans 15 residues. CDR3 nucleotides: TGCGCCAGCAGCTCTGGTCGCTACCCCCGGGAGACCCAGTACTTC. Its translation: CASSSGRYPRETQYF.

The chain carries TRBV19 and TRBJ2-1; 16 bases match TRBD2. Germline V gene lookup returns CDR1 LNHDA and CDR2 SQIVND (reference sequence). The ends lost 3 bases at V and 7 bases at J; junction bases unmatched: 6. This CDR3 region has 17 residues. In DNA form, the CDR3 reads TGTGCCAGTAGTATGGGACTAGCGGGGGGGCCGGGAAATGAGCAGTTCTTC. Translation gives CASSMGLAGGPGNEQFF.

The chain couples TRBV30 to TRBJ2-7; TRBD1 aligns across 11 bases. Germline V gene lookup returns CDR1 GTSNPN and CDR2 SVGIG (reference sequence). V gave up 4 bases and J gave up 3 bases; unmatched junction bases: 2. This CDR3 spans 13 amino acids. DNA for the CDR3: TGTGCCTGGAAGGACAGGGGGCTCTACGAGCAGTACTTC. Translating gives CAWKDRGLYEQYF.

V and J are TRBV6-5 and TRBJ2-2; 8 bases line up with TRBD2. The CDR3 is 14 amino acids. With V trimmed by 6 bases and J by 3 bases, 3 bases remained unmatched. Looked up from germline, CDR1 is MNHEY and CDR2 is SVGAGI. CDR3 coding DNA: TGTGCCAGCAGAAACGGGGGGGACACCGGGGAGCTGTTTTTT. It encodes CASRNGGDTGELFF.

This chain links TRBV6-5 with TRBJ2-7; perhaps TRBD1 as D (6 bases). V gave up 0 bases and J gave up 3 bases, with 15 bases separating them. The CDR3 covers 16 residues. Germline V gene sequence: CDR1 MNHEY, CDR2 SVGAGI. The chain's CDR3 is CASSYSAGGFGYEQYF. DNA of the CDR3: TGTGCCAGCAGTTACTCGGCTGGGGGCTTCGGCTACGAGCAGTACTTC.

The genes are TRBV18 and TRBJ1-1; no definite D call. This CDR3 is 12 amino acids long. Trimming stripped 6 bases from V and 10 bases from J, with 15 bases between. CDR1 is KGHSH and CDR2 is LQKENI in the germline V gene. CDR3 DNA: TGTGCCAGCTCCTCGGACTCGACCCCAGCTTTCTTT. It specifies CASSSDSTPAFF.

The V call is TRBV30, the J call TRBJ2-6, with 8 bases matching TRBD1. The CDR3 has 18 residues. The germline V gene encodes CDR1 GTSNPN and CDR2 SVGIG (reference sequence). With V trimmed by 1 base and J by 2 bases, 10 bases remained unmatched. CDR3 residues: CAWSAQTGDLAGANVLTF. The CDR3 DNA follows: TGTGCCTGGAGTGCTCAGACAGGGGACCTTGCTGGGGCCAACGTCCTGACTTTC.

This chain joins TRBV2 and TRBJ1-2; 9 nucleotides agree with TRBD1. The V and J ends lost 10 bases and 2 bases, in that order; junction bases with no gene match: 17. The germline CDR1 and CDR2 sequences are SNHLY and FYNNEI. The CDR3 runs to 17 residues. The CDR3 sequence: CATFEAINRGPNYGYTF. DNA for the CDR3: TGTGCCACCTTTGAGGCAATAAACAGGGGGCCGAACTATGGCTACACCTTC.

The rearrangement uses TRBV5-1 and TRBJ1-5, with 7 bases lining up with TRBD1. This CDR3 comprises 17 residues. The trim removed 1 base at V and 5 bases at J, leaving 12 bases unmatched. Germline-derived CDR1 and CDR2 are SGHRS and YFSETQ. CDR3: CASSLSPTGFGDQPQHF. CDR3 nucleotides: TGCGCCAGCAGCTTGTCCCCGACAGGGTTTGGTGATCAGCCCCAGCATTTT.

This clone came up once. The chain carries TRBV6-1 and TRBJ1-6; D might be TRBD1 (5 bases). Germline V gives CDR1 MNHNS, CDR2 SASEGT. This CDR3 has 14 amino acids. The germline V and J ends were trimmed by 2 bases and 12 bases, with 14 bases remaining between them. The CDR3 region is CASSETVGGIPLHF. CDR3 in DNA: TGTGCCAGCAGTGAAACAGTGGGGGGGATACCCCTCCACTTT.

The chain couples TRBV11-2 to TRBJ2-7; possibly TRBD1 for D (5 bases). CDR3 length equals 14 residues. Per the germline V gene, CDR1 is SGHAT and CDR2 is FQNNGV. V was cut by 4 bases and J by 5 bases, with 15 bases left in between. CDR3: CASSYKTAGNEQYF. CDR3 in DNA: TGTGCCAGCAGCTATAAAACGGCAGGGAACGAGCAGTACTTC.

The chain links TRBV6-4 to TRBJ2-3, with 11 bases matching TRBD2. CDR1 and CDR2 from the germline V gene are MRHNA and SNTAGT. The CDR3 contains 15 residues. Trimming removed 4 bases from V and 3 bases from J; junction bases left unmatched: 3. Written as DNA, the CDR3 is TGTGCCAGCAGTGGATCTAGCGGGGGGACAGATACGCAGTATTTT. Its translation: CASSGSSGGTDTQYF.

This sequence joins TRBV5-1 and TRBJ2-5, with 8 bases matching TRBD1. This CDR3 is built from 14 residues. From germline, CDR1 is SGHRS and CDR2 YFSETQ. V was pared by 2 bases and J by 5 bases, with 5 bases of the junction left unmatched. The CDR3 protein is CASSLGRGRETQYF. The CDR3 region has the DNA TGCGCCAGCAGCTTAGGCAGGGGGCGGGAGACCCAGTACTTC.

V is TRBV15 and J is TRBJ1-1, with 12 bases fitting TRBD1. Germline V gene lookup returns CDR1 LNHNV and CDR2 YYDKDF (reference sequence). V dropped 5 bases and J dropped 11; count of bases not matched to a gene: 12. CDR3 length: 15 amino acids. The CDR3 DNA sequence: TGTGCCACCAGCCCCCTGGGACAGGGGGCAATGGAGGCTTTCTTT. It encodes CATSPLGQGAMEAFF.

V usage is TRBV7-6 and J usage is TRBJ2-1; 7 positions agree with TRBD2. The germline V gene has CDR1 SGHVS and CDR2 FNYEAQ. The J segment lost 9 bases and the V segment lost 5 bases, leaving 4 bases of the junction unmatched. The CDR3 has 12 amino acids. The CDR3 bases are TGTGCCAGCAGCCACGGGGGGTCTGAGCAGTTCTTC. Translated, it gives CASSHGGSEQFF.

The chain has TRBV18 and TRBJ1-1, with 7 bases lining up with TRBD1. Germline assignment: CDR1 KGHSH and CDR2 LQKENI. Unmatched junction bases numbered 3, after V lost 5 bases and J lost 0 bases. CDR3 length: 14 residues. Here the CDR3 DNA reads TGTGCCAGCTCATCCAGGGGGATGAACACTGAAGCTTTCTTT. The encoded protein is CASSSRGMNTEAFF.

The V gene is TRBV24-1, the J gene TRBJ1-1; 7 bases map to TRBD1. CDR3 length: 13 residues. Looked up from germline, CDR1 is KGHDR and CDR2 is SFDVKD. V lost 3 bases to trimming and J lost 8 bases; unmatched junction nucleotides: 5. CDR3 sequence reads: CATSDAGTVEAFF. DNA for the CDR3: TGTGCCACCAGTGATGCCGGGACAGTAGAAGCTTTCTTT.

The rearrangement joins TRBV29-1 to TRBJ1-2, with TRBD1 identical over 10 bases. Per the germline V gene, CDR1 is SQVTM and CDR2 is ANQGSEA. The CDR3 length is 12 residues. V was pared by 7 bases and J by 2 bases, with 1 base of the junction left unmatched. Here the CDR3 reads CSADRGNYGYTF. The CDR3 nucleotides are TGCAGCGCGGACAGGGGGAACTATGGCTACACCTTC.

V gene TRBV18 combines with J gene TRBJ1-1, with D perhaps TRBD1 (5 bases). Trimming left V 3 bases short and J 0 bases short, with 11 bases between. Germline assignment: CDR1 KGHSH and CDR2 LQKENI. CDR3 length: 15 amino acids. In DNA form, the CDR3 reads TGTGCCAGCTCACCCTCGACAGCCATGAACACTGAAGCTTTCTTT. It is translated as CASSPSTAMNTEAFF.

The J gene is TRBJ1-3, the V gene TRBV7-2, with 8 positions matching TRBD1. CDR1 and CDR2 (germline): SGHTA, FQGNSA. The CDR3 is 15 amino acids. The junction had 7 bases not matched to a gene; V was cut back by 6 bases and J by 3 bases. CDR3 protein: CASRFTGGHGNTIYF. In DNA, the CDR3 is TGTGCCAGCAGATTTACAGGGGGGCATGGAAACACCATATATTTT.

The genes are TRBV2 and TRBJ2-5; D not resolved. Trimming pared 5 bases from V and 3 bases from J, leaving 10 bases between. The length of the CDR3 is 13 residues. CDR1 SNHLY and CDR2 FYNNEI come from the germline V gene. The CDR3 spells CASSSTVEETQYF. The CDR3 DNA reads as TGTGCCAGCAGTTCTACAGTGGAAGAGACCCAGTACTTC.

The chain employs TRBV15 and TRBJ2-7, with D maybe TRBD1 (5 bases). There are 15 residues in the CDR3. CDR1 and CDR2 (germline): LNHNV, YYDKDF (reference sequence). Trimming removed 0 bases from V and 6 bases from J, with 15 bases in between. CDR3 coding DNA: TGTGCCACCAGCAGAGATGGACCTGGGGCTCTCGAGCAGTACTTC. It codes for CATSRDGPGALEQYF.

This sequence joins TRBV7-9 and TRBJ2-2; D might be TRBD1 (5 bases). Trimming cost V 8 bases and J 0 bases, with 16 bases left between them. The CDR3 contains 16 residues. The germline V gene has CDR1 SEHNR and CDR2 FQNEAQ (reference sequence). The chain's CDR3 is CASPLLGRANTGELFF. Written as DNA, the CDR3 is TGTGCCAGCCCCTTACTGGGCAGGGCGAACACCGGGGAGCTGTTTTTT.

The chain has TRBV4-3 and TRBJ2-5; 9 nucleotides line up with TRBD2. Germline assignment: CDR1 LGHNA and CDR2 YSLEER. The CDR3 runs 14 residues. With V trimmed by 4 bases and J by 3 bases, 3 bases remained unmatched. CDR3 in DNA: TGCGCCAGCAGCCCGACTAGCGGAGAAGAGACCCAGTACTTC. Encoded protein: CASSPTSGEETQYF.

This clone has a single count. The chain recombines TRBV19 with TRBJ1-2; 8 nucleotides align to TRBD1. CDR3 length equals 14 residues. Germline CDR1 LNHDA, CDR2 SQIVND (reference sequence). The J segment lost 7 bases and the V segment lost 7 bases, leaving 11 bases of the junction unmatched. This chain's CDR3 is CASTRTGNYFGYTF. The CDR3 DNA follows: TGTGCCAGTACCCGGACAGGGAATTATTTTGGCTACACCTTC.

The chain links TRBV30 to TRBJ1-2; 10 bases are shared with TRBD1. Trimming at V came to 7 bases and at J to 6 bases, leaving 8 bases not matched to a gene. This CDR3 has 13 amino acids. Germline V gene lookup returns CDR1 GTSNPN and CDR2 SVGIG (reference sequence). The CDR3 coding sequence is TGTGCCTACCGACTTGGGACAGGGGATGGCTACACCTTC. Translated: CAYRLGTGDGYTF.

The CDR3 sequence: CASSSGQGDGYTF. Here the CDR3 DNA reads TGTGCCAGCAGCTCAGGACAGGGGGACGGCTACACCTTC. V and J are TRBV7-3 and TRBJ1-2; 10 positions agree with TRBD1. This CDR3 has 13 amino acids. The germline CDR1 and CDR2 sequences are SGHTA and FQGTGA. With V trimmed by 4 bases and J by 8 bases, 4 bases remained unmatched. The whole variable domain, filled in from reference TRBV7-3 and TRBJ1-2, reads GAGVSQTPSNKVTEKGKYVELRCDPISGHTALYWYRQSLGQGPEFLIYFQGTGAADDSGLPNDRFFAVRPEGSVSTLKIQRTERGDSAVYLCASSSGQGDGYTFGSGTRLTVV.

A remark on this clone: The same CDR3 also results from other DNA sequences found in this sample. The chain carries TRBV4-1 and TRBJ1-2; 7 positions agree with TRBD1. The CDR3 sequence is 14 residues long. Unmatched junction bases numbered 8, after V lost 4 bases and J lost 6 bases. Germline CDR1 MGHRA, CDR2 YSYEKL. The CDR3 nucleotides read TGCGCCAGCAGCCCGGAACAGGGGAGGAATGGCTACACCTTC. Translating gives CASSPEQGRNGYTF.

This chain joins TRBV5-1 and TRBJ1-6; D is unclear. The CDR3 is 14 residues long. Deletions cut 3 bases from V and 7 bases from J, with 11 bases between. Germline V gene lookup returns CDR1 SGHRS and CDR2 YFSETQ. CDR3 DNA: TGCGCCAGCAGCTCATTCCCCGAGAATTCACCCCTCCACTTT. This translates into CASSSFPENSPLHF.

The chain couples TRBV9 to TRBJ2-7, with D possibly TRBD2 on 5 matching bases. This CDR3 spans 15 amino acids. Trimming took 3 bases from V and 0 from J, leaving 13 bases between them. Germline assignment: CDR1 SGDLS and CDR2 YYNGEE. CDR3 in amino acids: CASSGSEGSSYEQYF. CDR3 in DNA: TGTGCCAGCAGCGGTTCAGAGGGTAGCTCCTACGAGCAGTACTTC.

This clone was counted between two and nine times. The chain joins TRBV6-5 to TRBJ1-2; D not certain. Trimming cost V 4 bases and J 2 bases, with 8 bases left between them. The germline V gene has CDR1 MNHEY and CDR2 SVGAGI. The CDR3 extends over 13 amino acids. The CDR3 region has the DNA TGTGCCAGCAGTTTCAGATCAAACTATGGCTACACCTTC. As protein: CASSFRSNYGYTF.